Following are 9 T cell receptor beta chains from one sample sequenced in a study of long-term antiretroviral therapy in people with HIV. Assay version v3.0 of immunoSEQ was used, and it was run at survey level. This table comes from immunoSEQ multiplex PCR, and its TCRdb copy is limited to in-frame clones, with some not included. The table lists roughly 30,000 clones, over 85% of them singletons. This sample comprised unsorted PBMCs, obtained 1.8 years after starting antiretroviral therapy. These receptors originate from a woman aged 18 to 35 with HIV.

The chain links TRBV4-3 to TRBJ2-1, with no clear D. V lost 6 bases to trimming and J lost 4 bases, with 7 bases between them. The V gene's germline CDR1 is LGHNA and CDR2 YSLEER. There are 12 residues in the CDR3. CDR3 bases: TGCGCCAGCAGGGACCGTTACAATGAGCAGTTCTTC. Translated, it gives CASRDRYNEQFF.

The rearrangement joins TRBV6-6 to TRBJ1-4; D unclear. Trimming removed 7 bases from V and 0 bases from J, with 6 bases in between. The CDR3 spans 13 residues. Germline V CDR1 and CDR2: MNHNY, SVGAGI (reference sequence). CDR3 nucleotides: TGTGCCAGCACCGATGCAACTAATGAAAAACTGTTTTTT. This translates into CASTDATNEKLFF.

The rearrangement links TRBV5-4 to TRBJ1-2; possibly TRBD1 for D (5 bases). This CDR3 has 13 residues. Trimming took off 7 bases at V and 7 bases at J, with 17 bases between the two ends. Germline loops: CDR1 SGHNT, CDR2 YYREEE (reference sequence). The DNA of the CDR3 is TGTGCCAGCGCGTCGACTGTTGGGGCTGGCTACACCTTC. Amino acid sequence: CASASTVGAGYTF.

The chain has TRBV10-2 and TRBJ2-2; no definite D call. CDR1 WSHSY and CDR2 SAAADI come from the germline V gene. Trimming shortened V by 10 bases and J by 4 bases, and 7 bases separated the two germline ends. There are 11 residues in the CDR3. In DNA form, the CDR3 reads TGCGCCACCGAGACCACCGGGGAGCTGTTTTTT. Protein product: CATETTGELFF.

The chain couples TRBV4-2 to TRBJ2-4; TRBD1 agrees at 7 bases. This CDR3 is 18 amino acids long. V lost 0 bases, J lost 7 bases, and 15 bases stayed unmatched. Germline V lookup: CDR1 LGHNA, CDR2 YNFKEQ. The CDR3 region is CASSQDTLLTGRPNIQYF. CDR3 DNA: TGTGCCAGCAGCCAAGACACCCTGTTGACAGGGAGACCCAACATTCAGTACTTC.

The gene calls are TRBV6-6 and TRBJ1-2, with 8 bases aligning to TRBD1. The V gene's germline CDR1 is MNHNY and CDR2 SVGAGI (reference sequence). The CDR3 covers 13 residues. Germline trimming cut 6 bases from V and 5 bases from J; bases unmatched to any gene: 5. The CDR3 spells CASREGTGYGYTF. The CDR3 DNA follows: TGTGCCAGCAGGGAGGGGACAGGTTATGGCTACACCTTC.

The chain has TRBV9 and TRBJ1-1; 8 bases match TRBD1. The V gene's germline CDR1 is SGDLS and CDR2 YYNGEE. This CDR3 is 18 amino acids long. With 5 bases clipped from V and 0 bases from J, the junction kept 15 bases outside the gene matches. CDR3 nucleotide sequence: TGTGCCAGCAGAACTACTCCCGGGACAGGACCAATGAACACTGAAGCTTTCTTT. Translation: CASRTTPGTGPMNTEAFF.

The V call is TRBV19, the J call TRBJ1-1; 9 bases are shared with TRBD1. CDR1 is LNHDA, CDR2 SQIVND, per germline (reference sequence). The CDR3 loop spans 13 amino acids. J was trimmed by 5 bases and V by 6 bases; bases with no gene match: 4. DNA of the CDR3: TGTGCCAGTAGCGAGACAGGGGGAACTGAAGCTTTCTTT. Protein: CASSETGGTEAFF.

This clone was detected only a few times. The CDR3 DNA reads as TGTGCCAGCAGTTCTCAGGGCGCTCGGATTCAGCCCCAGCATTTT. This translates into CASSSQGARIQPQHF. The chain links TRBV27 to TRBJ1-5, with D possibly TRBD1 on 5 matching bases. Germline V gene data show CDR1 as MNHEY and CDR2 as SMNVEV (reference sequence). V lost 4 bases and J lost 6, with 16 bases in between. The CDR3 consists of 15 residues.